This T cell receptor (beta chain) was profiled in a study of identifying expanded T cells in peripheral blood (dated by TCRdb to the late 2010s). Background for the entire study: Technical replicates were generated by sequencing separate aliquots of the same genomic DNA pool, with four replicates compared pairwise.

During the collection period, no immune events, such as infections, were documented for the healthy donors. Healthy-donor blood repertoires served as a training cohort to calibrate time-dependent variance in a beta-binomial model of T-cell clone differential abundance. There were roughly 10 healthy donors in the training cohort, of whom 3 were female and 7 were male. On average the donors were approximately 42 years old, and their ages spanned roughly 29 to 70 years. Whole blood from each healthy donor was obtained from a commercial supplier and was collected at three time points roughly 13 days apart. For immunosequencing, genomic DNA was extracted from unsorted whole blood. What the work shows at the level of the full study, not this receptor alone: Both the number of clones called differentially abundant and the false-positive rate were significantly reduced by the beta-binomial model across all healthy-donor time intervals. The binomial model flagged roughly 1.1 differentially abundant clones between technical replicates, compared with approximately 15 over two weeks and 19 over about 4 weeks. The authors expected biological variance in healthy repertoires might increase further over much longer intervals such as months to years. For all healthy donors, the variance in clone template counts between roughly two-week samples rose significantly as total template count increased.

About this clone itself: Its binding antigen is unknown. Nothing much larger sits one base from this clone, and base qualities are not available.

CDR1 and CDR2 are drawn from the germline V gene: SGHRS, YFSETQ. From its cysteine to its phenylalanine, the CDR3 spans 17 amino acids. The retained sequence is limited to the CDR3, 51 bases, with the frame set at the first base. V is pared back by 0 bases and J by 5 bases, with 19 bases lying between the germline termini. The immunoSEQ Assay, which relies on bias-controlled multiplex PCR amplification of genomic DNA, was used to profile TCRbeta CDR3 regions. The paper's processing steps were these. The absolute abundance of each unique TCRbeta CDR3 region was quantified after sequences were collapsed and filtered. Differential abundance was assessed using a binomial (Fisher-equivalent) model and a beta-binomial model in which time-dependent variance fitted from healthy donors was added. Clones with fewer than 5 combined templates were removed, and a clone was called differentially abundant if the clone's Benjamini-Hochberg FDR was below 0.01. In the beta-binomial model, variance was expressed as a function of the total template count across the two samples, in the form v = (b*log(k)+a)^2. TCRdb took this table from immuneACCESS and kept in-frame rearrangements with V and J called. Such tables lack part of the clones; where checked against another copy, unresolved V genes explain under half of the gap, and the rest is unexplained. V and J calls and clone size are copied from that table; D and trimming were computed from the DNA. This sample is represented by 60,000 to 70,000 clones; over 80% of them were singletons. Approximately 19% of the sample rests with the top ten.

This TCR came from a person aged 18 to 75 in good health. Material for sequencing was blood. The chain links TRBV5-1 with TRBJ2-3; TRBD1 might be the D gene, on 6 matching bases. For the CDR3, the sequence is CASSLAGAKGVKDTQYF. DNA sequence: TGCGCCAGCAGCTTGGCAGGGGCGAAAGGTGTTAAAGATACGCAGTATTTT.